This record covers a single T cell receptor beta chain. The target of this receptor is not known. Base-call qualities are not available, and no considerably larger clone is one nucleotide away. In the prospective study, participants were roughly 18 to 95 years old, resided in about two dozen geographic areas of the United States, and were enrolled through a virtual design. In the prospective study, cohorts were assigned on the basis of participant-reported clinical history obtained from a screening survey and a study questionnaire. Recovered participants in ImmuneRACE Cohort 3 were defined as having two consecutive negative NP/OP PCR tests, clearance from a healthcare professional, or resolution of symptoms. Mobile phlebotomists in the prospective study collected whole blood, serum and a nasopharyngeal or oropharyngeal swab from every participant. Additional blood draws and questionnaires over an approximately 2-month period could optionally be provided by prospective study participants. Prospective study blood samples were shipped either frozen or at room temperature before DNA extraction.

These data originate in a study of blood T cell repertoires in COVID-19 (dated by TCRdb to the early 2020s). With regard to the full study: The collaborator samples originated in the United States, Italy and Spain and spanned the acute and convalescent phases of COVID-19. The material from the prospective study consisted of cDNA or gDNA derived from T cells, B-cell-depleted T cells, or PBMCs. The sample metadata nearly always contained a de-identified subject ID, COVID-19 status, age in years and sex. Subjects who had been exposed to COVID-19, were actively infected with it, or had recovered from it provided the deeply sampled blood TCRbeta repertoires that made up the dataset. The samples were drawn from two sources: the first 160 participants of the ongoing ImmuneRACE study, and 1,254 subjects contributed by 6 global collaborators. The repertoires were made available in a free public database intended to serve as a resource for research on the immune response to SARS-CoV-2. Where available, HLA class I and class II types were obtained from metadata supplied by the sample provider rather than from assay-based typing. The full study reports these points: How much clinical and demographic metadata was included differed by source and by participant, and the metadata was provided uncurated.

Including cysteine and phenylalanine, the CDR3 has 15 amino acids. Here the CDR3 DNA is all that survives: 45 bases in frame from base 1. Clipping removes 3 bases from V and 6 bases from J, with 9 as the unmatched junction base count. Reading the germline V gene gives CDR1 SGHDN and CDR2 FVKESK. TCRbeta CDR3 regions were amplified from genomic DNA using the immunoSEQ Assay, a bias-controlled multiplex PCR. Processing in the source paper ran as follows. The number of nucleated cells in each sample was estimated by amplification of reference gene primers within the assay. To quantify the absolute abundance of each unique TCRbeta CDR3 rearrangement, sequence reads were collapsed and filtered. For each sample, productive Simpson clonality was calculated as the square root of Simpson's diversity index across productive rearrangements. Here the immuneACCESS table is served through TCRdb, limited to in-frame sequences with V and J called. Missing clones are a known gap in these copies; in checked studies unresolved V genes cover under half, and the rest lacks a known reason. Clonal size and the V and J genes are those of that table, whereas D and trimming came from the DNA. Across this sample there are nearly 400,000 clones, with roughly 90% seen only once. The ten biggest clones cover 1.7% of the sample.

The specimen sequenced was PBMCs or T cells enriched from blood (not recorded which). This sequence uses TRBV14 and TRBJ2-7; TRBD2 aligns with 9 central bases. This receptor was obtained from a woman aged 25 to 39 who had recovered from COVID-19. The sequenced DNA: TGTGCCAGCAGCCACCCGGGACTAGCTTTCTCCGAGCAGTACTTC. It translates as CASSHPGLAFSEQYF.